This T cell receptor beta chain was recorded in a study of preoperative IRX-2 immunotherapy in early breast cancer. The CDR3 is made up of 15 amino acids. The treatment was: preoperative locoregional IRX-2 cytokine immunotherapy. The method was immunoSEQ multiplex PCR; TCRdb's version includes in-frame clones alone and lacks a portion of them. The data hold about 24,000 clones, with about 87% observed a single time. The material sequenced was tumor tissue, taken after IRX-2 immunotherapy. This clonotype was sampled from a human donor with breast cancer. The chain combines TRBV21-1 with TRBJ2-5; TRBD1 was called by the table and not checked on the DNA. TRBV21-1 is given as a pseudogene. CDR3 protein: CASSIDGDRQETQYF. CDR3 in DNA: TGTGCCAGCAGCATTGATGGGGACAGACAAGAGACCCAGTACTTC.